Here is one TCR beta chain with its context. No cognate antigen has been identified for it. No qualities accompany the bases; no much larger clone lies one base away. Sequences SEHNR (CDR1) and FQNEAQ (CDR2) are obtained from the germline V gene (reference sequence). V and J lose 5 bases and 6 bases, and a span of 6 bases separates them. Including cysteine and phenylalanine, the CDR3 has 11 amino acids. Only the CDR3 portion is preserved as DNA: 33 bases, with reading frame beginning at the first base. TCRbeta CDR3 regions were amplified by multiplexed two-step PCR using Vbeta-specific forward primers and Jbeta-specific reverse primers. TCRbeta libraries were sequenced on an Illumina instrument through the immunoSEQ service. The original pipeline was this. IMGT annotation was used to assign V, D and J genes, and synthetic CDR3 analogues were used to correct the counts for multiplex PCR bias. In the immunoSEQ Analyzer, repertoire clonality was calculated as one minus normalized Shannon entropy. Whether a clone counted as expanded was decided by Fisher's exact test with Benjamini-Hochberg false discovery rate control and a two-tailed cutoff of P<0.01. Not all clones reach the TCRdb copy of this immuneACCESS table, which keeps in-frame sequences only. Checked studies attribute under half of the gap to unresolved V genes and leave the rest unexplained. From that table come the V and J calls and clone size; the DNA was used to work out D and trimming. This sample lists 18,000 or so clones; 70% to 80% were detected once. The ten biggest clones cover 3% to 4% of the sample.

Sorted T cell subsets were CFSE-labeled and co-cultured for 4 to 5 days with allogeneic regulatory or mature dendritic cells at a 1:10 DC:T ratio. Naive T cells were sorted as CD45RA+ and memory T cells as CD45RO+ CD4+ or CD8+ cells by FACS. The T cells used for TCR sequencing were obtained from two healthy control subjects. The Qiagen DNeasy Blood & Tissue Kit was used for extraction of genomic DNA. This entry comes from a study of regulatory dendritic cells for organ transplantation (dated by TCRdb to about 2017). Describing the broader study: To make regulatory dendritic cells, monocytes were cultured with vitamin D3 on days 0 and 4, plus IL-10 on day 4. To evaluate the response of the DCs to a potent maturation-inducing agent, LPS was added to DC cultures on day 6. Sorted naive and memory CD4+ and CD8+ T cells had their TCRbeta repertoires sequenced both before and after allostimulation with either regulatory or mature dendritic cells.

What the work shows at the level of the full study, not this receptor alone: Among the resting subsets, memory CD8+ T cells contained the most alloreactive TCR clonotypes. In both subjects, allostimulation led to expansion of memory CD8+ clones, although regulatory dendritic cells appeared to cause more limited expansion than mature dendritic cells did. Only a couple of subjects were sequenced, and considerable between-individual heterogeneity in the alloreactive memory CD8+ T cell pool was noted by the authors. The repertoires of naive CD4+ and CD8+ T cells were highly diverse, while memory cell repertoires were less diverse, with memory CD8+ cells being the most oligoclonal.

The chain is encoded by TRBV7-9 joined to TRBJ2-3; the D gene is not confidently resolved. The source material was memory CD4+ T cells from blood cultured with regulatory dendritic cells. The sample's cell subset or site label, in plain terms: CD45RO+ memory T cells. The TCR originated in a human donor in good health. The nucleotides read TGTGCCAGCAGCCGTATGGATACGCAGTATTTT. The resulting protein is CASSRMDTQYF.